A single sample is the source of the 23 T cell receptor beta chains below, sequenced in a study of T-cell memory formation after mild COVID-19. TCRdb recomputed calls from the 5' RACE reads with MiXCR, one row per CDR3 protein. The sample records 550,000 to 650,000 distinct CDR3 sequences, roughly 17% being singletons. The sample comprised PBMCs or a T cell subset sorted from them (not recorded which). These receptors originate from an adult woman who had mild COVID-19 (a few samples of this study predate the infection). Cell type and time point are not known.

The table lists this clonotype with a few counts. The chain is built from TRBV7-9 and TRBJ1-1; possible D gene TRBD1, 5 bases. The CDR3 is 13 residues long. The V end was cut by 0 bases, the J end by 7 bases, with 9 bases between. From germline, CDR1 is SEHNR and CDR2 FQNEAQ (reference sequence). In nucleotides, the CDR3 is TGTGCCAGCAGCTTAGCCCCAGGGTATGAAGCTTTCTTT. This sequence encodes CASSLAPGYEAFF.

The CDR3 spells CASSGGVGTRPYEQYF. CDR3 DNA sequence: TGTGCCAGCAGCGGAGGGGTTGGTACTAGACCTTACGAGCAGTACTTC. The chain recombines TRBV11-1 with TRBJ2-7; D is perhaps TRBD2 (6 bases). Between the trimmed V and J ends, which lost 5 bases and 4 bases, there was a span of 21 bases. Looked up from germline, CDR1 is SGHAT and CDR2 is FQDESV (reference sequence). The CDR3 is 16 amino acids.

DNA for the CDR3: TGCAGTGCTAGTATAGTGGCTGGTGCTTTCTTT. It yields the protein CSASIVAGAFF. V usage is TRBV20-1 and J usage is TRBJ1-1, with no clear D. This CDR3 has 11 amino acids. The germline V gene has CDR1 DFQATT and CDR2 SNEGSKA (reference sequence). V lost 3 bases and J lost 11, with 13 bases in between.

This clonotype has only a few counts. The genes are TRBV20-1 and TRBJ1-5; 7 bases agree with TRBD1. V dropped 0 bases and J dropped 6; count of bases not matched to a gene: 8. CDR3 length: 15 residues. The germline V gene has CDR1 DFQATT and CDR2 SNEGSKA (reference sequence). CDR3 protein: CSARDQGRGGQPQHF. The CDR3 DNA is TGCAGTGCTAGAGATCAGGGCAGGGGGGGTCAGCCCCAGCATTTT.

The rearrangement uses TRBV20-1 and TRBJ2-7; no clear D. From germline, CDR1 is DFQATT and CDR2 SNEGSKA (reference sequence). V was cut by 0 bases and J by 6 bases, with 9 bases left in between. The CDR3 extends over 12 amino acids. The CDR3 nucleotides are TGCAGTGCTAGAGATTGGGCGAGCGAGCAGTACTTC. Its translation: CSARDWASEQYF.

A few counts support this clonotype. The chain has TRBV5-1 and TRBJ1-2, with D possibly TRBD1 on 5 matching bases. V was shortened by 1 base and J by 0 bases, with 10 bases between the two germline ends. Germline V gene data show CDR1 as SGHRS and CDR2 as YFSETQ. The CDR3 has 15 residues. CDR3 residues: CASSLFARANYGYTF. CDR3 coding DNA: TGCGCCAGCAGCTTGTTTGCCAGGGCTAACTATGGCTACACCTTC.

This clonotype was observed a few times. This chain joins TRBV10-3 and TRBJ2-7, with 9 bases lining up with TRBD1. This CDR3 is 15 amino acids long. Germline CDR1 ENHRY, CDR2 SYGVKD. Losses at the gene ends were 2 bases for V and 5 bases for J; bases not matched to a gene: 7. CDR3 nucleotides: TGTGCCATCAGTGAGGGCGGGACAGGGTCTAACGAGCAGTACTTC. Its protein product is CAISEGGTGSNEQYF.

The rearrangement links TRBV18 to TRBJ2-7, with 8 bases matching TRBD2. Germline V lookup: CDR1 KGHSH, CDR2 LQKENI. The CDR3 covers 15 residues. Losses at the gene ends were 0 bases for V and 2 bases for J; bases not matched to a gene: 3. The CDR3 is CASSPPVGGAYEQYF. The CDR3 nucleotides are TGTGCCAGCTCACCACCAGTCGGGGGGGCCTACGAGCAGTACTTC.

CDR3 sequence (DNA): TGTGCCAGCAGCTTGCTATGGGGGGCCTCTAACTATGGCTACACCTTC. It encodes CASSLLWGASNYGYTF. The rearrangement uses TRBV7-8 and TRBJ1-2; tentatively, D is TRBD1 (6 bases). The CDR3 covers 16 residues. CDR1 is SGHVS and CDR2 is FQNEAQ in the germline V gene. V was clipped by 3 bases and J by 0 bases, with 14 bases between them.

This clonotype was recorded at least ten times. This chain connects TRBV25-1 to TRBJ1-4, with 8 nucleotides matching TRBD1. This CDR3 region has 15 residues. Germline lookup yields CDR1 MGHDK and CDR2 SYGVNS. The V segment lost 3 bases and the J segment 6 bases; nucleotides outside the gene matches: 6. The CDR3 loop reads CASSDLRGQYEKLFF. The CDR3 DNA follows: TGTGCCAGCAGTGATCTCAGGGGGCAGTATGAAAAACTGTTTTTT.

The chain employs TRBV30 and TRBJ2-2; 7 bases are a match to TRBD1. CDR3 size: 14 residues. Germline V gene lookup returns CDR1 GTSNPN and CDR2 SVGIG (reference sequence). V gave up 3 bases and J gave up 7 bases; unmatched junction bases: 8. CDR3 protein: CAWRTGSESGELFF. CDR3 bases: TGTGCCTGGAGGACAGGGTCGGAAAGCGGGGAGCTGTTTTTT.

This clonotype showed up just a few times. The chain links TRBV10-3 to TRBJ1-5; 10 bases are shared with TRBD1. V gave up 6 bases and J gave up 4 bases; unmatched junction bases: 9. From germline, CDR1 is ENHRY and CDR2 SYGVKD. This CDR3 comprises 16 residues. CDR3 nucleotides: TGTGCCATCAGCGAGACAGGGGGCGTTTCAAATCAGCCCCAGCATTTT. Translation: CAISETGGVSNQPQHF.

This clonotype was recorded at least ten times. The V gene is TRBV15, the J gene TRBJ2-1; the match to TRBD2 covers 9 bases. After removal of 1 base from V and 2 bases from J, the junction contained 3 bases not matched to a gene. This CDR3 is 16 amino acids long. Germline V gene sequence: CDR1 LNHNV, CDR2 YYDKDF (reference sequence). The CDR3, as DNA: TGTGCCACCAGCAGAGGAGCGGGGGGAACCTACAATGAGCAGTTCTTC. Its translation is CATSRGAGGTYNEQFF.

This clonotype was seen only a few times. CDR3 loop: CATSRAGIRDEQFF. CDR3 sequence (DNA): TGTGCCACCAGCAGGGCGGGGATCAGAGATGAGCAGTTCTTC. The V gene is TRBV15, the J gene TRBJ2-1, with D possibly being TRBD2 (6 bases). The CDR3 contains 14 residues. Germline V gene lookup returns CDR1 LNHNV and CDR2 YYDKDF (reference sequence). The V gene lost 3 bases and the J gene lost 8 bases, with 14 bases spanning the gap.

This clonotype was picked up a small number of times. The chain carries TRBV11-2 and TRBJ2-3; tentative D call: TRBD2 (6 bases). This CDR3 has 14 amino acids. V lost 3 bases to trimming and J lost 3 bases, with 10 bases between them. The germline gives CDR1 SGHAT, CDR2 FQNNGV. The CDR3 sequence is CASSFGGITDTQYF. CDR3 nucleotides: TGTGCCAGCAGCTTTGGGGGGATAACAGATACGCAGTATTTT.

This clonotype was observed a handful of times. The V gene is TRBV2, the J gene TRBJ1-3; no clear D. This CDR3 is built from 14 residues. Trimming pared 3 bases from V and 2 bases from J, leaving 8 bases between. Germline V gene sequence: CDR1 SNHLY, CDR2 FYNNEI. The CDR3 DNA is TGTGCCAGCAGTGAGGACCTACCTGGAAACACCATATATTTT. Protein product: CASSEDLPGNTIYF.

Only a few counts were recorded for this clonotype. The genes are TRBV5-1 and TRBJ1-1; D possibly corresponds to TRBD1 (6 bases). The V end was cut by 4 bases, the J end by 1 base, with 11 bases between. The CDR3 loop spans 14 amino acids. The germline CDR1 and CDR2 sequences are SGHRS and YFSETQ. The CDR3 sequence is CASSPGTTNTEAFF. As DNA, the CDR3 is TGCGCCAGCAGCCCCGGGACAACGAACACTGAAGCTTTCTTT.

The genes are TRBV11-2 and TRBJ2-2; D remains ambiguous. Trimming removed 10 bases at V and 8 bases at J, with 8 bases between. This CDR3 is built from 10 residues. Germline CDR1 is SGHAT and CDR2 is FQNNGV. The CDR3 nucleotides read TGTGCCACCCGTGGGGGGGAGCTGTTTTTT. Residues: CATRGGELFF.

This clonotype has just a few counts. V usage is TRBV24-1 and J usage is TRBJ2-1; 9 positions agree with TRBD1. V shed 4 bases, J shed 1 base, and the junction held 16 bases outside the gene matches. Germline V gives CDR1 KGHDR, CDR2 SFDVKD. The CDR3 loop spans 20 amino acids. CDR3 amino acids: CATSDSAGTGIRRSYNEQFF. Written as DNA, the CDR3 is TGTGCCACCAGTGACTCAGCCGGGACAGGGATTCGGCGGTCCTACAATGAGCAGTTCTTC.

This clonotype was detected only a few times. CDR3 loop: CASSHLDRVVGNEQFF. The CDR3, as DNA: TGTGCCAGCAGTCATTTGGACAGGGTGGTTGGCAATGAGCAGTTCTTC. V is TRBV7-9 and J is TRBJ2-1; TRBD1 aligns across 8 bases. V gave up 6 bases and J gave up 6 bases; unmatched junction bases: 13. Germline CDR1 is SEHNR and CDR2 is FQNEAQ (reference sequence). This CDR3 is 16 amino acids long.

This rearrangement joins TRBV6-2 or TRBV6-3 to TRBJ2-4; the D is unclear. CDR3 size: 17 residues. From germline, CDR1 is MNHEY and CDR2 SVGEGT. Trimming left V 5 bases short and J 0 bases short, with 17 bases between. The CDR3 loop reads CASSPSQHQLAKNIQYF. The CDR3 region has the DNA TGTGCCAGCAGTCCCTCGCAGCATCAACTAGCCAAAAACATTCAGTACTTC.

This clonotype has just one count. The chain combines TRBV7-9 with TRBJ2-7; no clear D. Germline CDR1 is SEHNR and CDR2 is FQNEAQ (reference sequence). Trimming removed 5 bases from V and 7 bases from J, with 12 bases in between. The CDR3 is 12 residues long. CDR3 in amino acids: CASSLRGLEQYF. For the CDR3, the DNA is TGTGCCAGCAGCCTCCGCGGATTGGAGCAGTACTTC.

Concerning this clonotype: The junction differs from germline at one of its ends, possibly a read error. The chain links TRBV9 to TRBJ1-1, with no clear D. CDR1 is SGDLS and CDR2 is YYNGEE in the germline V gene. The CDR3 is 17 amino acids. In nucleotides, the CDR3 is TGTGCCAGCAGCGTAGAGCCACAGACAACCTTGAACAATGAAGCTTTCTTT. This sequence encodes CASSVEPQTTLNNEAFF.